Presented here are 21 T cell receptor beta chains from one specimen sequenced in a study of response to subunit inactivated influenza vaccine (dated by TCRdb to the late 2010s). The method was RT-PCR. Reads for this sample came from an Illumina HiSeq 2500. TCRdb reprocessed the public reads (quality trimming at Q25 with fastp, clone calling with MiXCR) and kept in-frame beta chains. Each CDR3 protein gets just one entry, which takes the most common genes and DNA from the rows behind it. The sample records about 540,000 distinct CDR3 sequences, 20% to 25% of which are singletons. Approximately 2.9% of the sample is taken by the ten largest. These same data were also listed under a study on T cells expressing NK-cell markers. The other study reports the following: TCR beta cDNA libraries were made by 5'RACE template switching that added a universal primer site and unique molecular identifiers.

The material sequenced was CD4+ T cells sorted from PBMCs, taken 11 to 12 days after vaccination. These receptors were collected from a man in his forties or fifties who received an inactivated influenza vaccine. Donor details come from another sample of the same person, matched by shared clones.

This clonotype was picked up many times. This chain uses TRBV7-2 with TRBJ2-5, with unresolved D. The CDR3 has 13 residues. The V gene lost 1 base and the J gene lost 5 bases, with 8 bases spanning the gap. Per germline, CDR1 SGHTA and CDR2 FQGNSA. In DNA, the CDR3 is TGTGCCAGCAGCTTAGGTGAACGGGAGACCCAGTACTTC. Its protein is CASSLGERETQYF.

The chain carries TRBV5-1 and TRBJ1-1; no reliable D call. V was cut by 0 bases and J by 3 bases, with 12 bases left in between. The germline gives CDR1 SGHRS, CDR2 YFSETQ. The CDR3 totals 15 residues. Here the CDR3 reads CASSLAGFRDTEAFF. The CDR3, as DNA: TGCGCCAGCAGCTTGGCGGGGTTCCGGGACACTGAAGCTTTCTTT.

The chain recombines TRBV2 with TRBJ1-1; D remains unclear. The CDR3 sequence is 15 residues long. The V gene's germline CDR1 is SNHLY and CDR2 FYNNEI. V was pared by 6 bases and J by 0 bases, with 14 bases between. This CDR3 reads CASRGSGVLNTEAFF. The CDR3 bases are TGTGCCAGCAGGGGAAGTGGTGTTCTGAACACTGAAGCTTTCTTT.

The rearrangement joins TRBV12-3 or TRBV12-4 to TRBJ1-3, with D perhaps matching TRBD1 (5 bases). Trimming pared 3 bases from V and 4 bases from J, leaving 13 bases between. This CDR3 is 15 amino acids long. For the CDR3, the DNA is TGTGCCAGCAGTTTTCAGGGTCCCCCCGGAAACACCATATATTTT. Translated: CASSFQGPPGNTIYF.

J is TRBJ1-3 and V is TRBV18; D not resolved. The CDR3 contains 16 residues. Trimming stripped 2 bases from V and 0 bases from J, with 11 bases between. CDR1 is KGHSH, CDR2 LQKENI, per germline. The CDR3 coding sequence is TGTGCCAGCTCACCAGAGGCCGCGAGCTCTGGAAACACCATATATTTT. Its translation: CASSPEAASSGNTIYF.

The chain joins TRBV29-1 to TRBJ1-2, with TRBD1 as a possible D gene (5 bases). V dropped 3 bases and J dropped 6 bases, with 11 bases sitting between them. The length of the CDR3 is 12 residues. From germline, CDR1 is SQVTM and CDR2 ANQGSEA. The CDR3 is CSVDPQVNGYTF. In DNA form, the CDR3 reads TGCAGCGTTGATCCACAGGTCAATGGCTACACCTTC. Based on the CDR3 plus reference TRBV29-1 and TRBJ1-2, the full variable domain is SAVISQKPSRDICQRGTSLTIQCQVDSQVTMMFWYRQQPGQSLTLIATANQGSEATYESGFVIDKFPISRPNLTFSTLTVSNMSPEDSSIYLCSVDPQVNGYTFGSGTRLTVV.

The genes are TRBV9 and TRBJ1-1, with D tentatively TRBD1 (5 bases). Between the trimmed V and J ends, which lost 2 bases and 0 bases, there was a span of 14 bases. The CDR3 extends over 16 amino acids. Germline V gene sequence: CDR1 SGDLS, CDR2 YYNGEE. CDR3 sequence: CASSVGTPIMNTEAFF. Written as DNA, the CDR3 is TGTGCCAGCAGCGTCGGGACGCCCATAATGAACACTGAAGCTTTCTTT.

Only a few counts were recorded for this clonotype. CDR3 bases: TGTGCCAGCAGCTTAGGAGATACGAACACTGAAGCTTTCTTT. It translates to CASSLGDTNTEAFF. The chain employs TRBV7-9 and TRBJ1-1; D remains unclear. The germline V gene encodes CDR1 SEHNR and CDR2 FQNEAQ (reference sequence). CDR3 length equals 14 residues. Trimming took 1 base from V and 1 from J, leaving 7 bases between them.

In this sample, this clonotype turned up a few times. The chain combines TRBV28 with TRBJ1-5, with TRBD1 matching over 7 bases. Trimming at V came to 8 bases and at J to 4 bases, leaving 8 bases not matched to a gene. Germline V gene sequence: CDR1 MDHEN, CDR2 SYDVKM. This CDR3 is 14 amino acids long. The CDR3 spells CASGTVTMNQPQHF. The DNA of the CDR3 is TGTGCCAGCGGGACAGTTACTATGAATCAGCCCCAGCATTTT.

CDR3: CASSFYPGQGTGETQYF. The CDR3, as DNA: TGTGCCAGCAGCTTCTATCCGGGACAGGGTACAGGAGAGACCCAGTACTTC. V and J are TRBV5-5 and TRBJ2-5, with 9 nucleotides matching TRBD1. The V gene's germline CDR1 is SGHKS and CDR2 YYEKEE (reference sequence). This CDR3 has 17 amino acids. V shed 2 bases and J 4 bases; nucleotides not matched to a gene: 12.

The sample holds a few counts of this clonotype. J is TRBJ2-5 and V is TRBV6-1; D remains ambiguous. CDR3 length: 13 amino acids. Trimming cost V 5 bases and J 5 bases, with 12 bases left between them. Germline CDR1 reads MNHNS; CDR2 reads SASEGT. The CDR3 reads CASSPLGLETQYF. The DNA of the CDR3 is TGTGCCAGCAGTCCCCTGGGGTTGGAGACCCAGTACTTC.

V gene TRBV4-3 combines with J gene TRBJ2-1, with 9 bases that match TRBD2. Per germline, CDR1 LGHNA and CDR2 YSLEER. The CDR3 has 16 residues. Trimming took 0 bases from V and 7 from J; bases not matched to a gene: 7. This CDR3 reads CASSQEGSGGGNEQFF. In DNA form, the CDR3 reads TGCGCCAGCAGCCAAGAAGGTAGCGGGGGAGGTAATGAGCAGTTCTTC.

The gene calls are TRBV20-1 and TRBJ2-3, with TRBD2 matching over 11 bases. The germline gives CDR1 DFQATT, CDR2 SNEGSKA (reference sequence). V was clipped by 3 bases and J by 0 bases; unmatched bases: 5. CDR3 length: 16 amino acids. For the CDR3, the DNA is TGCAGTGCTAGGGGGACTAGCGGAGCTAGCACAGATACGCAGTATTTT. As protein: CSARGTSGASTDTQYF.

The CDR3 coding sequence is TGTGCCAGCAGCTTAGAGTTTAGGGTCTCGTCCTACGAGCAGTACTTC. Translating it yields CASSLEFRVSSYEQYF. The rearrangement joins TRBV7-2 to TRBJ2-7; D remains unclear. The V and J ends lost 1 base and 1 base respectively, with 14 bases between them. Germline lookup yields CDR1 SGHTA and CDR2 FQGNSA. The CDR3 extends over 16 amino acids.

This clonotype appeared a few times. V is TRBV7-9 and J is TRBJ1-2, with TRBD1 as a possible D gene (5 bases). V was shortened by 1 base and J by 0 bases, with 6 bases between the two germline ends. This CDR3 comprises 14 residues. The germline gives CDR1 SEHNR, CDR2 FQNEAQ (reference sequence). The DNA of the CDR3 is TGTGCCAGCAGCTTAGGCAGGGCTAACTATGGCTACACCTTC. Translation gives CASSLGRANYGYTF.

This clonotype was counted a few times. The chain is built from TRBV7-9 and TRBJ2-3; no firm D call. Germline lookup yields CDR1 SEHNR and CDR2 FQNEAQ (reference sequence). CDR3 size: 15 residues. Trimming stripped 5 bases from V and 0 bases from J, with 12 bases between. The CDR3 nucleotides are TGTGCCAGCAGCGCGTATACACGGAGCACAGATACGCAGTATTTT. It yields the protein CASSAYTRSTDTQYF.

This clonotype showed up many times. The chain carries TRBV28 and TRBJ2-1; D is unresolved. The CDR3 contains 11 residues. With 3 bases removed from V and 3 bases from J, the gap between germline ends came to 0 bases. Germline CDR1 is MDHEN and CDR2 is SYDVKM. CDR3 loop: CASSFYNEQFF. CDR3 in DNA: TGTGCCAGCAGTTTCTACAATGAGCAGTTCTTC.

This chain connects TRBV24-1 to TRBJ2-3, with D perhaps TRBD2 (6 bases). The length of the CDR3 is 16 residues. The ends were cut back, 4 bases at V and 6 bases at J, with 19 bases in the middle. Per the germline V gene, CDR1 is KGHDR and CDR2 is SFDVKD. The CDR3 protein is CATSESGTAGSDTQYF. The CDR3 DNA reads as TGTGCCACCAGTGAATCCGGGACTGCAGGGTCGGATACGCAGTATTTT.

The CDR3 loop is CASSLVGLANQETQYF. The CDR3 DNA reads TGTGCCAGCAGTTTAGTCGGACTAGCGAACCAAGAGACCCAGTACTTC. The chain uses TRBV28 and TRBJ2-5, with 9 nucleotides matching TRBD2. The CDR3 extends over 16 amino acids. The ends lost 2 bases at V and 0 bases at J; junction bases unmatched: 4. Per the germline V gene, CDR1 is MDHEN and CDR2 is SYDVKM. The complete variable domain, with remaining parts taken from reference TRBV28 and TRBJ2-5, reads DVKVTQSSRYLVKRTGEKVFLECVQDMDHENMFWYRQDPGLGLRLIYFSYDVKMKEKGDIPEGYSVSREKKERFSLILESASTNQTSMYLCASSLVGLANQETQYFGPGTRLLVL.

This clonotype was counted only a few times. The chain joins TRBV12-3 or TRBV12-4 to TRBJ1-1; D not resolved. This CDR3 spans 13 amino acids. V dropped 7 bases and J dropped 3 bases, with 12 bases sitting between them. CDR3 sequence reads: CASTTRQYTEAFF. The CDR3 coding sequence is TGTGCCAGCACCACTCGCCAGTACACTGAAGCTTTCTTT.

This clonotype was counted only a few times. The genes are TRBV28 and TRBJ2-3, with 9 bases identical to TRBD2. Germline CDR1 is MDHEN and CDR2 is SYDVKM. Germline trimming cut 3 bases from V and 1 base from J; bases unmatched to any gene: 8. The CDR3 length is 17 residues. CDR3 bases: TGTGCCAGCAGTTTTCCTAGACTAGCGGCCCGCACAGATACGCAGTATTTT. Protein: CASSFPRLAARTDTQYF.